Shown below are 14 T cell receptor beta chains from a single sample sequenced in a study of monozygotic twins with inflammatory bowel disease. One entry per CDR3 protein, without DNA, is what TCRdb gives after re-calling the 5' RACE reads. This sample's table reports about 160,000 distinct CDR3 sequences. Sequenced sample: blood. The receptors stem from a human donor with ulcerative colitis or Crohn's disease, or a healthy co-twin of an affected twin (not recorded which).

The chain recombines TRBV6-1 with TRBJ1-5; TCRdb's D gene call, TRBD1, goes unchecked for lack of DNA. The CDR3 runs to 15 residues. Germline V gene sequence: CDR1 MNHNS, CDR2 SASEGT. The CDR3 protein is CASISISGGSQPQHF.

This clonotype is classed as medium-sized by frequency. The chain is built from TRBV10-2 and TRBJ2-7; TCRdb returns TRBD2, unconfirmable since there is no DNA. Germline V gene lookup returns CDR1 WSHSY and CDR2 SAAADI. The CDR3 is 14 amino acids. The CDR3 spells CASSDSGTGYEQYF.

The chain uses TRBV20-1 and TRBJ2-5; TCRdb indicates TRBD1, and absent DNA this call remains unverified. The germline V gene encodes CDR1 DFQATT and CDR2 SNEGSKA (reference sequence). CDR3 length equals 15 residues. The CDR3 here is CSARDSGLPGETQYF.

J is TRBJ1-6 and V is TRBV28; TCRdb's D call, TRBD1, is unchecked because there is no DNA. Germline CDR1 reads MDHEN; CDR2 reads SYDVKM. CDR3 size: 16 residues. The CDR3: CASTLNPAPTLAPLHF.

This chain joins TRBV7-6 and TRBJ2-5; without DNA, the TCRdb call of TRBD1 cannot be checked. The CDR3 covers 15 residues. The germline gives CDR1 SGHVS, CDR2 FNYEAQ. The CDR3 sequence is CASSKKQGIRETQYF.

This chain links TRBV27 with TRBJ2-2; TCRdb outputs TRBD2, but without DNA this stays unchecked. CDR3 size: 16 residues. CDR1 is MNHEY and CDR2 is SMNVEV in the germline V gene (reference sequence). This CDR3 reads CASSFTLAGGAGELFF.

The genes are TRBV9 and TRBJ2-7; TCRdb selects TRBD1, and the lack of DNA leaves this call unchecked. CDR3 length: 15 residues. CDR1 is SGDLS, CDR2 YYNGEE, per germline. CDR3 region: CASSPRDRGRYEQYF.

The chain uses TRBV4-1 and TRBJ2-7. This CDR3 comprises 14 residues. Germline CDR1 MGHRA, CDR2 YSYEKL. This CDR3 is CASSADRRAYEQYF.

The chain combines TRBV28 with TRBJ2-7; TCRdb outputs TRBD2, but without DNA this stays unchecked. Germline values: CDR1 MDHEN, CDR2 SYDVKM. CDR3 length: 17 amino acids. The CDR3 sequence is CASRIPGLAGSTYEQYF.

The rearrangement uses TRBV30 and TRBJ1-2; TCRdb reports TRBD1, a call that lacks DNA to check it against. The CDR3 runs 12 residues. CDR1 and CDR2 (germline): GTSNPN, SVGIG (reference sequence). CDR3 protein: CAWGTGSSGYTF.

V usage is TRBV6-6 and J usage is TRBJ2-7; TCRdb calls TRBD1, which cannot be checked without DNA. CDR3 size: 14 residues. Germline loops: CDR1 MNHNY, CDR2 SVGAGI (reference sequence). The chain's CDR3 is CASMSGQGADEQYF.

V and J are TRBV27 and TRBJ2-1; the TRBD2 assignment by TCRdb is unverifiable without DNA. Germline V lookup: CDR1 MNHEY, CDR2 SMNVEV (reference sequence). This CDR3 comprises 15 residues. The CDR3 here is CASSSLAGDNNEQFF.

The chain uses TRBV27 and TRBJ2-1; TCRdb reports TRBD2, a call that lacks DNA to check it against. This CDR3 is 14 amino acids long. The germline V gene encodes CDR1 MNHEY and CDR2 SMNVEV (reference sequence). CDR3 sequence: CASSLGGSWNEQFF.

This rearrangement joins TRBV12-3 or TRBV12-4 to TRBJ2-1; the TCRdb call, TRBD1, lacks DNA for checking. The CDR3 is 15 amino acids. CDR3 amino acids: CASSFGTESYNEQFF.